These 9 T cell receptor beta chains originate from one sample sequenced in a study of spatial heterogeneity in lung cancer. Time point specified: sample taken at primary tumor resection. In TCRdb, the 5' RACE reads were re-called with MiXCR into one record per CDR3 protein. The profile shows 40,000 to 45,000 distinct CDR3 sequences, approximately 15% of them singletons. The sample consisted of PBMCs, taken at surgery. These receptors were collected from a male donor with early-stage non-small cell lung cancer.

The chain has TRBV12-3 or TRBV12-4 and TRBJ2-5, with 8 positions matching TRBD1. The CDR3 is made up of 15 amino acids. V gave up 6 bases and J gave up 5 bases; unmatched junction bases: 11. The CDR3 region is CASRPGPQGGETQYF. The CDR3 nucleotides are TGTGCCAGCAGGCCCGGCCCACAGGGGGGTGAGACCCAGTACTTC.

The chain combines TRBV4-1 with TRBJ2-2; TRBD1 matches 9 bases. Germline CDR1 and CDR2: MGHRA and YSYEKL. V dropped 2 bases and J dropped 5; count of bases not matched to a gene: 6. CDR3 length: 16 residues. CDR3 in amino acids: CASSQPGTGRTGELFF. The CDR3 nucleotides are TGCGCCAGCAGCCAACCCGGGACAGGGAGGACCGGGGAGCTGTTTTTT.

This clonotype was recorded at least ten times. The rearrangement links TRBV13 to TRBJ2-7; weak D call: TRBD1 (6 bases). Germline CDR1 and CDR2: PRHDT and FYEKMQ (reference sequence). CDR3 length equals 14 residues. Trimming removed 0 bases at V and 5 bases at J, with 11 bases between. The CDR3, as DNA: TGTGCCAGCAGCTTAGGACAGGGAGCAGACGAGCAGTACTTC. Its translation is CASSLGQGADEQYF.

The V gene is TRBV5-4, the J gene TRBJ1-2; perhaps TRBD1 as D (5 bases). The V gene lost 0 bases and the J gene lost 4 bases, with 7 bases spanning the gap. Germline CDR1 reads SGHNT; CDR2 reads YYREEE (reference sequence). The CDR3 covers 13 residues. The CDR3: CASSLDGGYGYTF. CDR3 nucleotides: TGTGCCAGCAGCTTGGATGGGGGCTATGGCTACACCTTC.

This clonotype was observed a few times. J is TRBJ2-3 and V is TRBV7-2; 9 bases agree with TRBD2. Germline-derived CDR1 and CDR2 are SGHTA and FQGNSA. The CDR3 is 16 residues long. Trimming took 1 base from V and 6 from J; bases not matched to a gene: 8. The CDR3: CASSLDRSSGADTQYF. In DNA, the CDR3 is TGTGCCAGCAGCTTAGATCGGTCTAGCGGGGCGGATACGCAGTATTTT.

This clonotype appeared a few times. The V gene is TRBV7-9, the J gene TRBJ2-7, with D unresolved. CDR1 and CDR2 from the germline V gene are SEHNR and FQNEAQ (reference sequence). Trimming stripped 2 bases from V and 3 bases from J, with 17 bases between. The CDR3 consists of 16 residues. This CDR3 reads CASSLSPLSGDYEQYF. CDR3 nucleotide sequence: TGTGCCAGCAGCTTAAGCCCCTTGAGTGGGGACTACGAGCAGTACTTC. The full variable domain, its missing parts supplied by reference TRBV7-9 and TRBJ2-7, is DTGVSQNPRHKITKRGQNVTFRCDPISEHNRLYWYRQTLGQGPEFLTYFQNEAQLEKSRLLSDRFSAERPKGSFSTLEIQRTEQGDSAMYLCASSLSPLSGDYEQYFGPGTRLTVT.

There are many counts of this clonotype. The V and J genes are TRBV5-1 and TRBJ1-4; TRBD1 matches at 8 bases. CDR1 and CDR2 from the germline V gene are SGHRS and YFSETQ. V gave up 5 bases and J gave up 2 bases; unmatched junction bases: 5. The CDR3 has 15 amino acids. The CDR3, as DNA: TGCGCCAGCAGGGACAGGGCCGGGACTAATGAAAAACTGTTTTTT. It translates to CASRDRAGTNEKLFF.

This clonotype was observed a handful of times. The genes are TRBV7-3 and TRBJ2-2; D is possibly TRBD2 (6 bases). The CDR3 runs 16 residues. The ends were cut back, 4 bases at V and 2 bases at J, with 14 bases in the middle. Germline loops: CDR1 SGHTA, CDR2 FQGTGA. The CDR3 DNA sequence: TGTGCCAGCAGCTCCGGGGTAGCGGCTAACACCGGGGAGCTGTTTTTT. Its translation: CASSSGVAANTGELFF.

This clonotype was detected only a few times. The chain carries TRBV20-1 and TRBJ2-3, with a possible D match to TRBD1 (5 bases). The CDR3 is 14 amino acids. V lost 5 bases and J 1 base, leaving 13 bases between the germline ends. From germline, CDR1 is DFQATT and CDR2 SNEGSKA (reference sequence). Here the CDR3 reads CSADSGWGTDTQYF. In DNA form, the CDR3 reads TGCAGTGCTGATTCAGGGTGGGGCACAGATACGCAGTATTTT.